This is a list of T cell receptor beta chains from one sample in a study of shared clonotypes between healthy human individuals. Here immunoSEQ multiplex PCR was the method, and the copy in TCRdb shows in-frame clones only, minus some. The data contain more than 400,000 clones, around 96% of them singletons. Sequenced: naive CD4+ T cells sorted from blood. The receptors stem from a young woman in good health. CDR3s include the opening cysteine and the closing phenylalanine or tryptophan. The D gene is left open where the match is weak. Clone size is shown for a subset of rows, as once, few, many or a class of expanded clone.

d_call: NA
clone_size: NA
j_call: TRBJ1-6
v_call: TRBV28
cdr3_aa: CASSLWKDAASRSPLHF
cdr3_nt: TGTGCCAGCAGTTTATGGAAGGACGCAGCAAGTCGGTCACCCCTCCACTTT

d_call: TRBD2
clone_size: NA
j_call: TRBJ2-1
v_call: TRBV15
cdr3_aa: CATSRITSGKNNEQFF
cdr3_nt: TGTGCCACCAGCAGAATAACTAGCGGGAAAAACAATGAGCAGTTCTTC

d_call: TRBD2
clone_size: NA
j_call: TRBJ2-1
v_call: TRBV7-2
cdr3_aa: CASSRGGPHNEQFF
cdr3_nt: TGTGCCAGCAGCCGGGGGGGGCCCCACAATGAGCAGTTCTTC

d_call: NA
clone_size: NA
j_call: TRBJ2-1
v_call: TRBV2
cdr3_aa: CASSEGLGDYNEQFF
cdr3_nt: TGTGCCAGCAGTGAAGGCCTAGGAGACTACAATGAGCAGTTCTTC

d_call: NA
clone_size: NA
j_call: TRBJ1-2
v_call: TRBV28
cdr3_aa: CASSGQGGNYGYTF
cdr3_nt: TGTGCCAGCAGTGGCCAGGGAGGGAACTATGGCTACACCTTC

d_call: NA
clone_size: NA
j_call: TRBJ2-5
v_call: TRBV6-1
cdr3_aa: CASSGTTRTDEETQYF
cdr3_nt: TGTGCCAGCAGTGGAACGACGAGGACTGACGAAGAGACCCAGTACTTC

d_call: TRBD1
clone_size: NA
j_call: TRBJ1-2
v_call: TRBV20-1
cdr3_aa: CSALGTDGYTF
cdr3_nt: TGCAGTGCCCTTGGGACAGATGGCTACACCTTC

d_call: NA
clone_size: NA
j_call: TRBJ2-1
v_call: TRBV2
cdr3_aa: CASSELESSYNEQFF
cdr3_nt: TGTGCCAGCAGTGAATTGGAGAGCTCCTACAATGAGCAGTTCTTC

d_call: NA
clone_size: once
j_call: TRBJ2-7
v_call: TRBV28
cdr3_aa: CASSLRPGPTYEQYF
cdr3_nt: TGTGCCAGCAGTTTACGGCCGGGACCCACATACGAGCAGTACTTC

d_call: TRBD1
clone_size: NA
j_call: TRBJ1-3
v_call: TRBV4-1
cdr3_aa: CASSRPGQGLGNTIYF
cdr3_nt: TGCGCCAGCAGCCGCCCGGGACAGGGGTTAGGAAACACCATATATTTT

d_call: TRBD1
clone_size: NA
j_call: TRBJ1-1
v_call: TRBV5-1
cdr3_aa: CASSLVDRGTEAFF
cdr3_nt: TGCGCCAGCAGCTTGGTCGACAGGGGCACTGAAGCTTTCTTT

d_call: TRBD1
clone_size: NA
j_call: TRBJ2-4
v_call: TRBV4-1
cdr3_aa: CASSQEFDRAQNIQYF
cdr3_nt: TGCGCCAGCAGCCAAGAATTCGACAGGGCTCAAAACATTCAGTACTTC

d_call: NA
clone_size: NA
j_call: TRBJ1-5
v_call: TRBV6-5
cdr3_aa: CASSYMQSGQPQHF
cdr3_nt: TGTGCCAGCAGTTATATGCAATCTGGTCAGCCCCAGCATTTT

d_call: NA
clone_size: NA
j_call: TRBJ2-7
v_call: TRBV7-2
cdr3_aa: CASSPRLGSSYEQYF
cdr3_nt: TGTGCCAGCAGCCCCAGACTAGGATCCTCTTACGAGCAGTACTTC

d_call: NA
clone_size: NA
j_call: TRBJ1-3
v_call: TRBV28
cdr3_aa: CASTRTAVINTIYF
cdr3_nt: TGTGCCAGCACTAGGACAGCAGTAATTAACACCATATATTTT

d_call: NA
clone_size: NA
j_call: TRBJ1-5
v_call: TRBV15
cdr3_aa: CATSRDEANSNQPQHF
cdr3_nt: TGTGCCACCAGCAGAGATGAGGCAAATAGCAATCAGCCCCAGCATTTT

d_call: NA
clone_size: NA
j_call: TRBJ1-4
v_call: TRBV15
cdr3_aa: CATSRDTGVGNEKLFF
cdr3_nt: TGTGCCACCAGCAGAGACACTGGGGTTGGTAATGAAAAACTGTTTTTT

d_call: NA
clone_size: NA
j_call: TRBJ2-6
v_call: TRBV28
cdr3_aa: CASSQGGAGANVLTF
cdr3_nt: TGTGCCAGCTCACAGGGAGGGGCTGGGGCCAACGTCCTGACTTTC

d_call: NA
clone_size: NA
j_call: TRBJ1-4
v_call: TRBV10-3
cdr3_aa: CAISAEGATNEKLFF
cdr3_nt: TGTGCCATCAGTGCCGAGGGTGCAACTAATGAAAAACTGTTTTTT

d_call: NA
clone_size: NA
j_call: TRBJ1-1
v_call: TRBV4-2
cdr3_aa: CASSPLAIMNTEAFF
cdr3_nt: TGTGCCAGCAGCCCTTTAGCCATCATGAACACTGAAGCTTTCTTT

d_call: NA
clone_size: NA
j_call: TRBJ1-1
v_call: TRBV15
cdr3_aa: CATSSTGNTEAFF
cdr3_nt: TGTGCCACCAGCAGTACTGGAAACACTGAAGCTTTCTTT

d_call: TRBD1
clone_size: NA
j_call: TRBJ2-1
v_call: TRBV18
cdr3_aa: CASSPLGTGTINEQFF
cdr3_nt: TGTGCCAGCTCACCTCTTGGGACAGGGACCATCAATGAGCAGTTCTTC

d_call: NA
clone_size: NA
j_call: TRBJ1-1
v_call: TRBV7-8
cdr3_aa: CASSLTTSGNTEAFF
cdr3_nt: TGTGCCAGCAGCTTAACCACCTCTGGCAACACTGAAGCTTTCTTT

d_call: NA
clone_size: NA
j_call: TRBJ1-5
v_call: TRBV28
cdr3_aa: CASSSAEAGEQPQHF
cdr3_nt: TGTGCCAGCAGTTCCGCCGAGGCAGGGGAGCAGCCCCAGCATTTT